The next 5 T cell receptor beta chains were all read from a single sample in a study of early stage breast cancer tumors. The assay was immunoSEQ multiplex PCR, and TCRdb's table has in-frame clones only and misses some. The data show 15,000 or so clones, with 65% to 85% seen just once and about 4.9% held by the top ten. The sequencing sample was made of normal breast tissue next to the tumor. The receptors come from a person in their twenties or thirties with breast cancer.

The rearrangement joins TRBV19 to TRBJ1-4; perhaps TRBD1 as D (5 bases). The CDR3 has 13 residues. The V end lost 8 bases, the J end lost 4 bases, and 11 bases lay between the germline ends. Germline-derived CDR1 and CDR2 are LNHDA and SQIVND (reference sequence). The CDR3 coding sequence is TGTGCCAGTTCGGGACGGTTTAATGAAAAACTGTTTTTT. Protein: CASSGRFNEKLFF.

This clone appeared a few times. The chain uses TRBV2 and TRBJ1-5; tentative D call: TRBD1 (6 bases). CDR3 length: 16 amino acids. Germline V gene sequence: CDR1 SNHLY, CDR2 FYNNEI. V gave up 6 bases and J gave up 4 bases, with 19 bases separating them. The CDR3 is CASRTSGGALNQPQHF. The DNA for the CDR3 is TGTGCCAGCAGGACCTCGGGGGGGGCGCTTAATCAGCCCCAGCATTTT.

This clone was picked up a small number of times. The V gene is TRBV28, the J gene TRBJ1-5; 9 positions match TRBD1. After removal of 5 bases from V and 4 bases from J, the junction contained 6 bases not matched to a gene. Germline values: CDR1 MDHEN, CDR2 SYDVKM. The CDR3 is 15 amino acids. This chain's CDR3 is CASSMDRGGNQPQHF. The CDR3 bases are TGTGCCAGCAGTATGGACAGGGGAGGGAATCAGCCCCAGCATTTT. The full variable domain, in which reference TRBV28 and TRBJ1-5 provide the parts outside the CDR3, is DVKVTQSSRYLVKRTGEKVFLECVQDMDHENMFWYRQDPGLGLRLIYFSYDVKMKEKGDIPEGYSVSREKKERFSLILESASTNQTSMYLCASSMDRGGNQPQHFGDGTRLSIL.

J is TRBJ1-1 and V is TRBV10-3, with 11 bases lining up with TRBD1. The germline V gene has CDR1 ENHRY and CDR2 SYGVKD. J gave up 1 base and V 9 bases, and 19 bases lay outside the gene matches. There are 19 residues in the CDR3. The CDR3 nucleotides read TGTGCCATTAAGCAGGGACAGGGGGTCTCCGGGGCAAAGAACACTGAAGCTTTCTTT. Its translation: CAIKQGQGVSGAKNTEAFF.

Remarks on this clone: The sample carries other DNA sequences with the same CDR3. This chain connects TRBV11-2 to TRBJ1-2, with TRBD1 identical over 10 bases. This CDR3 comprises 13 residues. Per the germline V gene, CDR1 is SGHAT and CDR2 is FQNNGV. V shed 3 bases and J 6 bases; nucleotides not matched to a gene: 1. CDR3 region: CASSLGTGDGYTF. The CDR3 bases are TGTGCCAGCAGCTTGGGGACAGGGGATGGCTACACCTTC.